Below, 4 T cell receptor beta chains from the same sample are listed, as sequenced in a study of identical twins. From the 5' RACE reads, TCRdb called clonotypes with MiXCR, one entry per CDR3 protein. Of about 200,000 distinct CDR3 sequences in the sample, approximately 15% were seen once. The data also belong to a second study, concerning T cells expressing NK-cell markers.

Material for sequencing was CD8+ T cells sorted from blood. Receptors originate from a woman aged 18-29 years in good health.

This clonotype was observed many times. The V call is TRBV6-2 or TRBV6-3, the J call TRBJ2-5, with D perhaps TRBD2 (6 bases). Looked up from germline, CDR1 is MNHEY and CDR2 is SVGEGT. V was cut by 2 bases and J by 1 base, with 14 bases left in between. This CDR3 has 16 amino acids. The CDR3 DNA reads as TGTGCCAGCAGTTACCCTCTTAGTAGCGGCCAAGAGACCCAGTACTTC. This codes for CASSYPLSSGQETQYF.

This clonotype was seen many times. V is TRBV5-1 and J is TRBJ2-7; 7 bases align to TRBD1. The germline V gene encodes CDR1 SGHRS and CDR2 YFSETQ. After removal of 2 bases from V and 3 bases from J, the junction contained 8 bases not matched to a gene. The CDR3 has 15 amino acids. In DNA, the CDR3 is TGCGCCAGCAGCTTTACAGGGGCGATGTACTACGAGCAGTACTTC. Protein: CASSFTGAMYYEQYF.

This clonotype was found many times. V usage is TRBV10-3 and J usage is TRBJ2-7, with D possibly TRBD2 on 6 matching bases. CDR3 length equals 16 residues. CDR1 and CDR2 (germline): ENHRY, SYGVKD. V gave up 1 base and J gave up 2 bases, with 15 bases separating them. CDR3 nucleotides: TGTGCCATCAGTGAGTGGGGGGACGACGGCACCTACGAGCAGTACTTC. Translated: CAISEWGDDGTYEQYF.

This rearrangement joins TRBV9 to TRBJ2-2, with a tentative D call TRBD1 (6 bases). V was clipped by 2 bases and J by 5 bases, with 13 bases between them. The CDR3 extends over 15 amino acids. CDR1 is SGDLS, CDR2 YYNGEE, per germline. As DNA, the CDR3 is TGTGCCAGCAGCGTCGGGACAAGGCAAACCGGGGAGCTGTTTTTT. Translation: CASSVGTRQTGELFF.